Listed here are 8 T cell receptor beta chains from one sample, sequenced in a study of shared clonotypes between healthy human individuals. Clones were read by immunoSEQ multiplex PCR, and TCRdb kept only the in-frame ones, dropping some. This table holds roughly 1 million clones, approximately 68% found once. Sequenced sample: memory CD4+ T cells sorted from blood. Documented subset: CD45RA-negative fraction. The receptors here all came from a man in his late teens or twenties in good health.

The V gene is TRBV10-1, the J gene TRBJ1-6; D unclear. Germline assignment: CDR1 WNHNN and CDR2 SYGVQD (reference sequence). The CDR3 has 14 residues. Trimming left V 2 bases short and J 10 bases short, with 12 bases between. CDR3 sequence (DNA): TGCGCCAGCAGTGAGGGGCAGGAATACTCACCCCTCCACTTT. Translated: CASSEGQEYSPLHF.

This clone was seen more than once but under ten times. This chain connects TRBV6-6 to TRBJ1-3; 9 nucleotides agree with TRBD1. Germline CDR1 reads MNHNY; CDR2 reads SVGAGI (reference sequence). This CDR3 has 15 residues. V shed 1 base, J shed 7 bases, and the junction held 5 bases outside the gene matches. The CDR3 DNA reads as TGTGCCAGCAGTTACTTGGGGACAGGGTCGAACACCATATATTTT. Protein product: CASSYLGTGSNTIYF.

This chain's CDR3 is CASSFNGYTF. The CDR3 nucleotides read TGTGCCAGCAGCTTTAATGGCTACACCTTC. This chain connects TRBV5-6 to TRBJ1-2; D call uncertain. The CDR3 contains 10 residues. Trimming cost V 2 bases and J 6 bases, with 2 bases left between them. The germline gives CDR1 SGHDT, CDR2 YYEEEE. The full variable domain, with the rest looked up from reference TRBV5-6 and TRBJ1-2, is DAGVTQSPTHLIKTRGQQVTLRCSPKSGHDTVSWYQQALGQGPQFIFQYYEEEERQRGNFPDRFSGHQFPNYSSELNVNALLLGDSALYLCASSFNGYTFGSGTRLTVV.

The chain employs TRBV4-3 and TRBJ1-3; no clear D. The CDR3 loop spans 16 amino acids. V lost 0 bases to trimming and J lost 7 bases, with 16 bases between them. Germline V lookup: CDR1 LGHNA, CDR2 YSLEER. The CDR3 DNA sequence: TGCGCCAGCAGCCAAGATCTCAGCAACTGGGAGAACACCATATATTTT. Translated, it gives CASSQDLSNWENTIYF.

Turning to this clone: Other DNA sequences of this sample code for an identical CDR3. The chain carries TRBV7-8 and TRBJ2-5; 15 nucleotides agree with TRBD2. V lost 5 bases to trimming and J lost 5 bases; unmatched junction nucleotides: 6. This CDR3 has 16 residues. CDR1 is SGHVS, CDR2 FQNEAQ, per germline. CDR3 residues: CASSLPGLAGGETQYF. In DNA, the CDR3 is TGTGCCAGCAGCCTCCCGGGACTAGCGGGGGGTGAGACCCAGTACTTC.

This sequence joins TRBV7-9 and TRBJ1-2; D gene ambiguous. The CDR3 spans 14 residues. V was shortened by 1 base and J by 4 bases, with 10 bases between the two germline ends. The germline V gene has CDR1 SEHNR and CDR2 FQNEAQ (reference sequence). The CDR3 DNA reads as TGTGCCAGCAGCTTAGATGCGGGGAGCTATGGCTACACCTTC. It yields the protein CASSLDAGSYGYTF.

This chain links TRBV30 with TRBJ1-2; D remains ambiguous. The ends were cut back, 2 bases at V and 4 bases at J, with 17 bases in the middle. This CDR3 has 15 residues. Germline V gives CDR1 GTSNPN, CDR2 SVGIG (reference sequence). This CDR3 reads CAWSLETSGSYGYTF. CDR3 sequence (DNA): TGTGCCTGGAGTCTCGAAACCTCCGGGTCCTATGGCTACACCTTC.

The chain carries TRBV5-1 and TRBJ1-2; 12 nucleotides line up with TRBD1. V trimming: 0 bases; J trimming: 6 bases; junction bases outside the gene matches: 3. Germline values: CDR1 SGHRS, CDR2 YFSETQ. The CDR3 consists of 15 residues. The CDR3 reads CASSLAGQGADGYTF. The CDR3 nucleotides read TGCGCCAGCAGCTTGGCGGGACAGGGGGCGGATGGCTACACCTTC.